Listed here are 8 T cell receptor beta chains from one sample, sequenced in a study of beta chain features in type 1 diabetes. Isolated RNA was reverse transcribed in full, so expressed TCRB transcripts were sequenced. The protocol was immunoSEQ multiplex PCR, while the TCRdb copy is restricted to in-frame clones and leaves out a portion. The sample has about 150,000 clones; 8.1% are singletons. Sample: central memory CD4+ T cells from blood. These receptors were collected from a man between 18 and 29 years old in good health.

At least ten counts were recorded for this clone. This chain connects TRBV28 to TRBJ2-3; 10 positions match TRBD2. The CDR3 runs 16 residues. With V trimmed by 10 bases and J by 4 bases, 14 bases remained unmatched. Germline loops: CDR1 MDHEN, CDR2 SYDVKM. CDR3 nucleotide sequence: TGTGCCACCTCCCCGCCAGCGGGGGGGCGGGCAGATACGCAGTATTTT. It translates to CATSPPAGGRADTQYF.

The gene calls are TRBV7-7 and TRBJ2-5, with TRBD2 matching 9 bases. The CDR3 is 13 residues long. The germline CDR1 and CDR2 sequences are SSHAT and FNYEAQ (reference sequence). V lost 11 bases to trimming and J lost 0 bases; unmatched junction nucleotides: 4. The CDR3 loop is CASASGDQETQYF. CDR3 coding DNA: TGTGCCTCGGCTAGCGGGGACCAAGAGACCCAGTACTTC.

This sequence joins TRBV5-4 and TRBJ2-1; 12 nucleotides line up with TRBD2. J gave up 3 bases and V 5 bases, and 0 bases lay outside the gene matches. The CDR3 contains 14 residues. Germline V lookup: CDR1 SGHNT, CDR2 YYREEE (reference sequence). CDR3 in DNA: TGTGCCAGCAGGACTAGCGGGAGCTACAATGAGCAGTTCTTC. Its translation: CASRTSGSYNEQFF.

This clone was seen a few times. The chain is built from TRBV7-3 and TRBJ2-1; 9 bases fit TRBD2. The CDR3 spans 15 residues. In germline, CDR1 is SGHTA, CDR2 FQGTGA. The V gene end was trimmed by 5 bases and the J gene end by 7 bases; junction bases not matched to a gene: 9. The CDR3 here is CASSKAASGVNEQFF. In DNA, the CDR3 is TGTGCCAGCAGCAAAGCGGCTAGCGGGGTGAATGAGCAGTTCTTC. The full variable domain, with the rest looked up from reference TRBV7-3 and TRBJ2-1, is GAGVSQTPSNKVTEKGKYVELRCDPISGHTALYWYRQSLGQGPEFLIYFQGTGAADDSGLPNDRFFAVRPEGSVSTLKIQRTERGDSAVYLCASSKAASGVNEQFFGPGTRLTVL.

This clone was recorded many times. The chain couples TRBV27 to TRBJ2-5; 9 nucleotides match TRBD1. V was pared by 0 bases and J by 5 bases, with 4 bases of the junction left unmatched. This CDR3 region has 15 residues. Germline V gene data show CDR1 as MNHEY and CDR2 as SMNVEV (reference sequence). In nucleotides, the CDR3 is TGTGCCAGCAGTTTATCCGGACAGGGGAGGGAGACCCAGTACTTC. As protein: CASSLSGQGRETQYF.

The DNA of the CDR3 is TGTGCCAGCAGCGCCGGACTAGTATTTGCAGATACGCAGTATTTT. The encoded protein is CASSAGLVFADTQYF. The chain combines TRBV9 with TRBJ2-3; 7 nucleotides align to TRBD2. Unmatched junction bases numbered 8, after V lost 3 bases and J lost 4 bases. Per germline, CDR1 SGDLS and CDR2 YYNGEE. There are 15 residues in the CDR3.

This clone was recorded a few times. The rearrangement links TRBV28 to TRBJ2-3, with D tentatively TRBD1 (6 bases). The CDR3 consists of 15 residues. Germline lookup yields CDR1 MDHEN and CDR2 SYDVKM. Trimming removed 8 bases from V and 6 bases from J, with 21 bases in between. The DNA for the CDR3 is TGTGCCAGCGAAGGAGGCAGGGGAAGGGTCGATACGCAGTATTTT. This encodes CASEGGRGRVDTQYF.

There are many counts of this clone. The chain is built from TRBV9 and TRBJ2-3; TRBD2 aligns across 8 bases. The germline gives CDR1 SGDLS, CDR2 YYNGEE. The length of the CDR3 is 17 residues. With 0 bases clipped from V and 0 bases from J, the junction kept 6 bases outside the gene matches. CDR3 protein: CASSVEGSGISTDTQYF. Here the CDR3 DNA reads TGTGCCAGCAGCGTAGAGGGTAGCGGGATAAGCACAGATACGCAGTATTTT. The variable domain in full, with the rest retrieved from reference TRBV9 and TRBJ2-3, is DSGVTQTPKHLITATGQRVTLRCSPRSGDLSVYWYQQSLDQGLQFLIQYYNGEERAKGNILERFSAQQFPDLHSELNLSSLELGDSALYFCASSVEGSGISTDTQYFGPGTRLTVL.